This T cell receptor (beta chain) originates from a study of vaccination and CD4 T cells after COVID-19. About the research overall: There were six male and four female convalescents, and two of them were Hispanic. Findings and caveats of the study: Post-vaccination reactive clonotypes (median approximately 38) did not differ significantly from post-infection (more than 20).

The Oncomine TCR Beta short-read assay was applied to DNA of cultured CD4+ T cells. It was from cultured CD4+ T cells that genomic DNA was extracted. TCRdb re-analysed the PCR reads in MiXCR, keeping a single row per CDR3 protein. This sample has some 16,000 distinct CDR3 sequences, with 35% found just once. Of note for this clonotype: Its specificity is not known.

The CDR3 extends over 15 amino acids. The junction had 10 bases not matched to a gene; V was cut back by 7 bases and J by 2 bases. Germline V gene lookup returns CDR1 MDHEN and CDR2 SYDVKM. Noted treatment: approximately 9-day PBMC culture with coronavirus spike peptide pools or control peptides (ViraFEST assay). In the ViraFEST assay, peptide-pool expansion preceded TCR sequencing of expanded clonotypes. Input material: cultured CD4+ T cells from blood. The chain carries TRBV28 and TRBJ2-7, with 8 bases lining up with TRBD1. The clonotype was recovered from a human donor with COVID-19. The DNA of the CDR3 is TGTGCCAGCATACGAAACAGGGGGAGGACCTACGAGCAGTACTTC. As protein: CASIRNRGRTYEQYF.